This T cell receptor (beta chain) was sequenced during a study of response to subunit inactivated influenza vaccine. Notes on the study in general: New T cells are recruited in small numbers by each seasonal influenza vaccination, according to the authors' suggestion.

TCRdb used MiXCR to reprocess the RT-PCR reads, holding one entry per CDR3 protein. The profile shows 700,000 to 800,000 distinct CDR3 sequences, about 18% of them singletons. In this sample, this clonotype turned up a few times. The antigen remains unidentified. Trimming removed 6 bases from V and 0 bases from J; junction bases left unmatched: 6. Germline values: CDR1 SGHRS, CDR2 YFSETQ. The CDR3 runs to 15 residues. Sequenced here: PBMCs from blood, sampled around 5 days after vaccination. The rearrangement links TRBV5-1 to TRBJ2-1; TRBD2 aligns across 7 bases. The receptor was derived from a man aged 50-59 years who received an inactivated influenza vaccine. The DNA of the CDR3 is TGCGCCAGCAACCATGGGGGGGGCTCCTACAATGAGCAGTTCTTC. This encodes CASNHGGGSYNEQFF.